This T cell receptor beta chain was sequenced during a study of blood T cell repertoires in COVID-19. Study context: Samples taken during acute and convalescent COVID-19 were collected in the United States, Italy and Spain. Sample material is recorded as cDNA or gDNA derived from T cells, B-cell-depleted T cells, or PBMCs.

Authors' data handling: Cell counts per sample came from amplifying reference gene primers. The table came from immunoSEQ multiplex PCR; TCRdb's copy has only in-frame clones and leaves some out. The V and J calls and clone size were taken over from that table, and D and trimming were inferred from the DNA. The sample comprises a few hundred thousand clones, roughly 83% of which are singletons, and 8.9% rests with the top ten. Trimming shortened V by 2 bases and J by 5 bases, and 11 bases separated the two germline ends. Germline assignment: CDR1 GTSNPN and CDR2 SVGIG (reference sequence). The CDR3 is made up of 13 amino acids.

The TCR sequence derives from a man of 80 years or more with acute or convalescent COVID-19. The sequencing sample was made of peripheral blood. V and J are TRBV30 and TRBJ2-3; D unclear. In DNA form, the CDR3 reads TGTGCCTGGAGTAGGAACCCAGGAGATACGCAGTATTTT. As protein: CAWSRNPGDTQYF.